This is a list of T cell receptor beta chains from one sample in a study of T cells in Graves' hyperthyroidism and ophthalmopathy. TCRdb used MiXCR to reprocess the multiplex PCR reads, holding one entry per CDR3 protein. The profile covers about 320,000 distinct CDR3 sequences, with 15% to 20% appearing a single time and approximately 33% taken by the ten largest. Sequences were obtained from blood. Every receptor here comes from a man younger than 45 with Graves' hyperthyroidism. Each CDR3 is given with its conserved first and last residue. D genes are given only for firm matches. Size values are once, few and many counts, or a class for expanded clones, and some rows have none.

>TRBV5-5|TRBD1|14|many|TRBJ1-1
CASSLWDRDTEAFF
TGTGCCAGCAGCTTGTGGGACAGGGATACTGAAGCTTTCTTT
>TRBV4-1|-|15|many|TRBJ1-5
CASSQGGNSNQPQHF
TGCGCCAGCAGCCAGGGAGGGAATAGCAATCAGCCCCAGCATTTT
>TRBV12-3/TRBV12-4|-|13|many|TRBJ1-1
CASIPGEGAEAFF
TGTGCCAGCATCCCCGGGGAGGGGGCTGAAGCTTTCTTT
>TRBV5-6|-|16|-|TRBJ2-7
CASSGAAAHVSYEQYF
TGTGCCAGCAGCGGGGCGGCGGCGCATGTTTCCTACGAGCAGTACTTC
>TRBV6-4|TRBD2|15|few|TRBJ2-1
CASSDSTSGYNEQFF
TGTGCCAGCAGTGACTCGACTAGCGGGTACAATGAGCAGTTCTTC
>TRBV12-3/TRBV12-4|-|13|few|TRBJ2-1
CASELDPGGEQFF
TGTGCCAGCGAACTCGACCCCGGTGGGGAGCAGTTCTTC
>TRBV18|-|14|many|TRBJ1-1
CASSPGRVNTEAFF
TGTGCCAGCTCACCCGGACGGGTGAACACTGAAGCTTTCTTT
>TRBV7-9|-|16|-|TRBJ2-1
CASSLVLGARYNEQFF
TGTGCCAGCAGCTTAGTGCTGGGAGCTAGGTACAATGAGCAGTTCTTC
>TRBV30|-|12|many|TRBJ1-4
CAERGESEKLFF
TGTGCCGAACGGGGGGAAAGTGAAAAACTGTTTTTT
>TRBV6-1|-|13|many|TRBJ1-1
CASSREGGTEAFF
TGTGCCAGCAGCCGCGAAGGGGGAACTGAAGCTTTCTTT
>TRBV20-1|TRBD1|15|-|TRBJ1-1
CSAIDRQGGKSEAFF
TGCAGTGCTATTGACCGACAGGGTGGTAAGTCTGAAGCTTTCTTT
>TRBV7-2|TRBD2|15|many|TRBJ2-3
CASSLNPSGGDTQYF
TGTGCCAGCAGCTTAAACCCTAGCGGGGGGGATACGCAGTATTTT
>TRBV3-1|TRBD2|15|many|TRBJ2-5
CASSPRLADQETQYF
TGTGCCAGCAGCCCAAGACTAGCGGACCAAGAGACCCAGTACTTC
>TRBV24-1|-|14|many|TRBJ2-7
CATSKGGRDYEQYF
TGTGCCACCAGTAAAGGGGGAAGAGACTACGAGCAGTACTTC
>TRBV30|-|13|many|TRBJ2-2
CAWSGFLAGELFF
TGTGCCTGGAGTGGGTTTCTTGCCGGGGAGCTGTTTTTT
>TRBV2|TRBD2|15|many|TRBJ2-7
CASSPRAGGVSEQYF
TGTGCCAGCAGCCCCAGAGCGGGAGGGGTTTCCGAGCAGTACTTC
>TRBV11-3|TRBD1|15|many|TRBJ2-7
CASSYRDRGTYEQYF
TGTGCCAGCAGCTACCGGGACAGGGGAACCTACGAGCAGTACTTC
>TRBV4-1|-|16|-|TRBJ1-4
CASSPSSGATNEKLFF
TGCGCCAGCAGCCCGAGTAGTGGAGCAACTAATGAAAAACTGTTTTTT
>TRBV13|-|12|many|TRBJ1-1
CASSSGISEAFF
TGTGCCAGCAGCTCCGGGATATCTGAAGCTTTCTTT
>TRBV28|-|14|many|TRBJ1-6
CASSLGRAWSPLHF
TGTGCCAGCAGTTTAGGCAGGGCATGGTCACCCCTCCACTTT
>TRBV5-4|TRBD2|15|few|TRBJ2-7
CASSLLSGSPYEQYF
TGTGCCAGCAGCTTGCTTAGCGGGAGCCCCTACGAGCAGTACTTC
>TRBV11-3|TRBD1|14|-|TRBJ1-4
CASSPRQGPEKLFF
TGTGCCAGCAGCCCCCGACAGGGACCCGAAAAACTGTTTTTT
>TRBV12-3/TRBV12-4|TRBD1|14|few|TRBJ1-5
CASSYRDRYQPQHF
TGTGCCAGCAGTTACCGGGACAGATATCAGCCCCAGCATTTT
>TRBV6-2/TRBV6-3|-|15|-|TRBJ2-7
CASSSPEGGYYEQYF
TGTGCCAGCAGTTCCCCCGAGGGCGGGTATTACGAGCAGTACTTC
>TRBV20-1|-|14|many|TRBJ1-6
CSARDARENSPLHF
TGCAGTGCTAGAGACGCCCGCGAAAATTCACCCCTCCACTTT
>TRBV29-1|-|13|few|TRBJ1-5
CSVGSEGGQPQHF
TGCAGCGTTGGCTCAGAAGGGGGACAGCCCCAGCATTTT
>TRBV20-1|-|14|many|TRBJ2-5
CSARRGRGQETQYF
TGCAGTGCTAGACGGGGCAGGGGCCAAGAGACCCAGTACTTC
>TRBV27|TRBD2|17|many|TRBJ2-1
CASRGDGGGRTYNEQFF
TGTGCCAGCAGGGGGGATGGCGGCGGGAGGACCTACAATGAGCAGTTCTTC
>TRBV30|-|13|many|TRBJ2-2
CAWSPGRSRELFF
TGTGCCTGGAGCCCTGGGCGCTCCCGGGAGCTGTTTTTT
>TRBV6-1|-|14|-|TRBJ1-5
CASSDQGSDQPQHF
TGTGCCAGCAGTGATCAGGGGAGCGATCAGCCCCAGCATTTT
>TRBV2|-|12|few|TRBJ2-7
CASSERTGEQYF
TGTGCCAGCAGTGAAAGGACGGGCGAGCAGTACTTC